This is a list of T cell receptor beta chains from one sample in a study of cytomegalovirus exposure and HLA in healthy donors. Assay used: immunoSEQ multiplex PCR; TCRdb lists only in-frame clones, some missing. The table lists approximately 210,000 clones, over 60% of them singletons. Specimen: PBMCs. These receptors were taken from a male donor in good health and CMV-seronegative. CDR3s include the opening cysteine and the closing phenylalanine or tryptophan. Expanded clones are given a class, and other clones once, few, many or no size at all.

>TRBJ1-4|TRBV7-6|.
CASSFGQGNEKLFF
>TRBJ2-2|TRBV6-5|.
CASSYPPWGAVF
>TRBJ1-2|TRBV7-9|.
CATGNPTRNYGYTF
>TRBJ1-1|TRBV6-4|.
CASSYGGTEAFF
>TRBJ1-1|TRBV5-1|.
CASRRDRAFPEAFF
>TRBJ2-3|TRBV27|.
CASGEPTSGITDTQYF
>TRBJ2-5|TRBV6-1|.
CASSEVGLAGGQETQYF
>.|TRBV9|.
CASSVGGGRTYEQYF
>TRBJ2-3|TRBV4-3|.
CASSQFLAGGPDTQYF
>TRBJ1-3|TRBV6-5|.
CASSYRGLSGNTIYF
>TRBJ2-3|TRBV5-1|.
CASSSSGGTDTQYF
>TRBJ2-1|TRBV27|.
CASSFAGGTYNEQFF
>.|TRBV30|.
CAWSSVAGVGEQYF
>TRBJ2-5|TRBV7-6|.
CASSLLTVTETQYF
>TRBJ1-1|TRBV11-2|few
CASSSGTRRNKNTEAFF
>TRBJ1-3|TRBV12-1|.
CASSVYSHSGNTIYF
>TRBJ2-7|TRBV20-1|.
CSAALAEQYF